What follows are 29 T cell receptor beta chains derived from one specimen sequenced in a study of T cells after yellow fever vaccination (dated by TCRdb to the late 2010s). Library preparation used 5' RACE. Reads for this sample came from an Illumina HiSeq 2500. The public reads were reanalyzed by TCRdb: fastp trimming at Q25, MiXCR alignment, in-frame beta chains only. Each entry is one CDR3 protein sequence, shown with its most common DNA and genes. Present in this sample are 500,000 to 650,000 distinct CDR3 sequences, roughly 17% of which were seen just once. 17% of the sample is taken by the ten largest. The treatment or condition label on this specimen signifies: live attenuated yellow fever vaccine strain. This specimen consisted of PBMCs, obtained 5 days after the first yellow fever vaccination. These receptors all come from a man between 18 and 29 years old who received the YFV17D yellow fever vaccine.

The chain combines TRBV7-8 with TRBJ2-1; tentatively, D is TRBD2 (6 bases). CDR3 length: 15 amino acids. Germline V CDR1 and CDR2: SGHVS, FQNEAQ. The V end lost 2 bases, the J end lost 7 bases, and 15 bases lay between the germline ends. CDR3 region: CASSLHLLRGNEQFF. DNA for the CDR3: TGTGCCAGCAGCTTACATCTACTTCGGGGGAATGAGCAGTTCTTC.

In this sample, this clonotype turned up a few times. The V and J genes are TRBV6-4 and TRBJ1-4; 8 positions agree with TRBD1. V lost 10 bases to trimming and J lost 9 bases; unmatched junction nucleotides: 19. The CDR3 contains 16 residues. Germline CDR1 MRHNA, CDR2 SNTAGT. In DNA, the CDR3 is TGTGCCAACCGATGGACAGGGTCCCCCTCCGATCAAAAACTGTTTTTT. Translating gives CANRWTGSPSDQKLFF.

The gene calls are TRBV19 and TRBJ1-2; 7 bases are shared with TRBD1. The CDR3 length is 17 residues. Germline V gene sequence: CDR1 LNHDA, CDR2 SQIVND (reference sequence). The ends lost 0 bases at V and 4 bases at J; junction bases unmatched: 11. This CDR3 is CASSIEPFGTVLYGYTF. The CDR3 DNA is TGTGCCAGTAGTATAGAGCCCTTTGGGACAGTGCTCTATGGCTACACCTTC.

This clonotype was counted between two and nine times. The J gene is TRBJ2-2, the V gene TRBV5-4, with D possibly being TRBD1 or TRBD2 (5 bases each). The germline V gene encodes CDR1 SGHNT and CDR2 YYREEE (reference sequence). The CDR3 consists of 14 residues. With 1 base removed from V and 6 bases from J, the gap between germline ends came to 10 bases. The CDR3 nucleotides read TGTGCCAGCAGCTTGTTCCGGGACCCCGGGGAGCTGTTTTTT. This translates into CASSLFRDPGELFF.

This clonotype was counted at least ten times. The V gene is TRBV5-1, the J gene TRBJ1-2, with 9 bases fitting TRBD1. J gave up 4 bases and V 4 bases, and 11 bases lay outside the gene matches. The CDR3 sequence is 16 residues long. In germline, CDR1 is SGHRS, CDR2 YFSETQ. The CDR3 DNA follows: TGCGCCAGCAGCCAGATGGGACAGGGAGGGTCCTATGGCTACACCTTC. The encoded protein is CASSQMGQGGSYGYTF.

The sample holds many counts of this clonotype. The rearrangement links TRBV28 to TRBJ2-7, with 8 nucleotides matching TRBD1. The CDR3 consists of 15 residues. Germline trimming cut 5 bases from V and 4 bases from J; bases unmatched to any gene: 10. Germline CDR1 MDHEN, CDR2 SYDVKM. The CDR3 loop reads CASSESGTGLYEQYV. The DNA for the CDR3 is TGTGCCAGCAGTGAATCGGGGACAGGCCTTTACGAGCAGTACGTC.

In this sample, this clonotype turned up many times. The J gene is TRBJ1-4, the V gene TRBV15, with a weak D call TRBD1 (5 bases). V lost 3 bases to trimming and J lost 8 bases, with 13 bases between them. There are 14 residues in the CDR3. CDR1 LNHNV and CDR2 YYDKDF come from the germline V gene (reference sequence). This CDR3 is CATSSLGEGEKLFF. CDR3 nucleotides: TGTGCCACCAGCAGCCTAGGGGAGGGCGAAAAACTGTTTTTT. Full variable domain (rest looked up from reference TRBV15 and TRBJ1-4): DAMVIQNPRYQVTQFGKPVTLSCSQTLNHNVMYWYQQKSSQAPKLLFHYYDKDFNNEADTPDNFQSRRPNTSFCFLDIRSPGLGDTAMYLCATSSLGEGEKLFFGSGTQLSVL.

This chain links TRBV5-5 with TRBJ2-1; TRBD2 matches at 11 bases. The CDR3 is 16 residues long. Germline V gene lookup returns CDR1 SGHKS and CDR2 YYEKEE (reference sequence). Trimming took 4 bases from V and 0 from J; bases not matched to a gene: 3. CDR3 loop: CASSTGTSGSYNEQFF. For the CDR3, the DNA is TGTGCCAGCAGCACCGGGACTAGCGGCTCCTACAATGAGCAGTTCTTC. Full variable domain (missing parts from reference TRBV5-5 and TRBJ2-1): DAGVTQSPTHLIKTRGQQVTLRCSPISGHKSVSWYQQVLGQGPQFIFQYYEKEERGRGNFPDRFSARQFPNYSSELNVNALLLGDSALYLCASSTGTSGSYNEQFFGPGTRLTVL.

V is TRBV6-1 and J is TRBJ2-3; 8 bases agree with TRBD1. J gave up 11 bases and V 6 bases, and 16 bases lay outside the gene matches. This CDR3 is built from 15 residues. Per the germline V gene, CDR1 is MNHNS and CDR2 is SASEGT. The CDR3 coding sequence is TGTGCCAGCAGGCATCCGGGACAGGTTTACGGCTGGCAGTATTTT. This sequence encodes CASRHPGQVYGWQYF.

The gene calls are TRBV15 and TRBJ1-1; possibly TRBD1 for D (6 bases). Between the trimmed V and J ends, which lost 5 bases and 2 bases, there was a span of 15 bases. CDR3 length: 15 residues. CDR1 and CDR2 (germline): LNHNV, YYDKDF (reference sequence). Here the CDR3 DNA reads TGTGCCACCAGCCCTTATAACAGGGAAAACACTGAAGCTTTCTTT. Residues: CATSPYNRENTEAFF.

The sample holds a few counts of this clonotype. The chain is built from TRBV28 and TRBJ2-7; D possibly corresponds to TRBD1 (5 bases). Trimming left V 8 bases short and J 4 bases short, with 6 bases between. The CDR3 consists of 10 residues. The V gene's germline CDR1 is MDHEN and CDR2 SYDVKM. The CDR3 DNA follows: TGTGCCAGCCAGGGATACGAGCAGTACTTC. Its protein is CASQGYEQYF.

The J gene is TRBJ1-5, the V gene TRBV11-2; D remains ambiguous. Germline V gene sequence: CDR1 SGHAT, CDR2 FQNNGV. The CDR3 spans 14 residues. Trimming removed 2 bases at V and 6 bases at J, with 11 bases between. CDR3 sequence reads: CASSLSGPGQPQHF. The CDR3 nucleotides read TGTGCCAGCAGCTTATCAGGACCGGGTCAGCCCCAGCATTTT.

The chain carries TRBV10-3 and TRBJ2-1, with 8 bases that match TRBD1. J lost 5 bases, V lost 10 bases, and 7 bases had no gene match. The CDR3 loop spans 13 amino acids. Germline CDR1 ENHRY, CDR2 SYGVKD. Here the CDR3 DNA reads TGTGCCACCTGGACAGGGTCGGACAATGAGCAGTTCTTC. Amino acids: CATWTGSDNEQFF.

In this sample, this clonotype turned up a few times. The V call is TRBV12-3 or TRBV12-4, the J call TRBJ2-1; D gene unclear. The CDR3 spans 15 residues. The germline V and J ends were trimmed by 4 bases and 6 bases, with 16 bases remaining between them. In DNA form, the CDR3 reads TGTGCCAGCAGTTCCTGGGGTAGCATGGGCAATGAGCAGTTCTTC. It yields the protein CASSSWGSMGNEQFF.

In its sample, this clonotype was seen a few times. This chain connects TRBV6-1 to TRBJ1-1; a possible D gene is TRBD1 (6 bases). Trimming took 7 bases from V and 2 from J, leaving 11 bases between them. The germline V gene encodes CDR1 MNHNS and CDR2 SASEGT. The CDR3 contains 13 residues. CDR3 amino acids: CASMDRLNTEAFF. CDR3 in DNA: TGTGCCAGCATGGACAGACTAAACACTGAAGCTTTCTTT.

In its sample, this clonotype was seen a few times. The J gene is TRBJ2-7, the V gene TRBV18; maybe TRBD1 (5 bases). The germline gives CDR1 KGHSH, CDR2 LQKENI. The length of the CDR3 is 12 residues. Trimming removed 5 bases from V and 6 bases from J, with 11 bases in between. CDR3 region: CASSSQGGEQYV. CDR3 bases: TGTGCCAGCTCATCCCAGGGTGGCGAGCAGTACGTC.

J is TRBJ2-7 and V is TRBV20-1; D is possibly TRBD1 or TRBD2 (6 bases each). The CDR3 spans 12 residues. Germline CDR1 reads DFQATT; CDR2 reads SNEGSKA (reference sequence). Trimming cost V 6 bases and J 3 bases, with 12 bases left between them. CDR3 residues: CSAWGADYEQYF. The CDR3 coding sequence is TGCAGTGCCTGGGGGGCCGACTACGAGCAGTACTTC.

Many counts were recorded for this clonotype. The rearrangement links TRBV7-6 to TRBJ1-3; D remains ambiguous. Germline CDR1 and CDR2: SGHVS and FNYEAQ. Trimming left V 5 bases short and J 3 bases short, with 8 bases between. There are 13 residues in the CDR3. The CDR3 spells CASSTYSGNTIYF. CDR3 sequence (DNA): TGTGCCAGCAGCACGTACAGTGGAAACACCATATATTTT.

This sequence joins TRBV7-9 and TRBJ2-4; TRBD1 is a possible D gene (6 bases). Germline V gene lookup returns CDR1 SEHNR and CDR2 FQNEAQ (reference sequence). This CDR3 spans 16 amino acids. The ends were cut back, 3 bases at V and 0 bases at J, with 12 bases in the middle. CDR3 region: CASSFSGAIAKNIQYF. The CDR3 nucleotides read TGTGCCAGCAGCTTTTCAGGGGCTATAGCCAAAAACATTCAGTACTTC.

This clonotype was seen a few times. The chain recombines TRBV28 with TRBJ1-2; 10 bases are a match to TRBD1. This CDR3 spans 17 amino acids. The J segment lost 5 bases and the V segment lost 5 bases, leaving 14 bases of the junction unmatched. Germline-derived CDR1 and CDR2 are MDHEN and SYDVKM. The DNA for the CDR3 is TGTGCCAGCAGTCCATTAAGGGGACGGGACAGGGGATATGGCTACACCTTC. This sequence encodes CASSPLRGRDRGYGYTF.

The chain is built from TRBV5-1 and TRBJ1-2, with 8 bases matching TRBD1. V was pared by 4 bases and J by 7 bases, with 6 bases of the junction left unmatched. Germline-derived CDR1 and CDR2 are SGHRS and YFSETQ. The CDR3 has 13 residues. CDR3 DNA: TGCGCCAGCAGCGACAGGGGAGGCGTTGGCTACACCTTC. This codes for CASSDRGGVGYTF.

The V and J genes are TRBV18 and TRBJ2-3, with D unresolved. From germline, CDR1 is KGHSH and CDR2 LQKENI. Trimming took off 3 bases at V and 5 bases at J, with 12 bases between the two ends. This CDR3 comprises 14 residues. The CDR3 spells CASSPPARVDTQYF. CDR3 sequence (DNA): TGTGCCAGCTCACCCCCAGCCCGGGTAGATACGCAGTATTTT.

This chain connects TRBV9 to TRBJ2-6, with D perhaps TRBD1 (6 bases). The V gene lost 0 bases and the J gene lost 2 bases, with 9 bases spanning the gap. Germline V CDR1 and CDR2: SGDLS, YYNGEE. The CDR3 spans 16 residues. CDR3 DNA sequence: TGTGCCAGCAGCGTAGAGTCAGGGGCTGGGGCCAACGTCCTGACTTTC. This encodes CASSVESGAGANVLTF.

The chain has TRBV20-1 and TRBJ2-1; TRBD1 might be the D (6 bases). The germline V gene has CDR1 DFQATT and CDR2 SNEGSKA (reference sequence). The CDR3 has 21 residues. Deletions cut 0 bases from V and 0 bases from J, with 27 bases between. The CDR3 DNA reads as TGCAGTGCTAGAGATGCCCCACGCGCGCGACAGGAATTGAGCTCCTACAATGAGCAGTTCTTC. This gives the protein CSARDAPRARQELSSYNEQFF.

This clonotype showed up just a few times. The chain employs TRBV27 and TRBJ2-1; D may be TRBD1 (6 bases). Germline-derived CDR1 and CDR2 are MNHEY and SMNVEV (reference sequence). Trimming stripped 5 bases from V and 0 bases from J, with 11 bases between. This CDR3 has 15 amino acids. In DNA, the CDR3 is TGTGCCAGCAGTGCCACAGGGCTCTCCTACAATGAGCAGTTCTTC. It translates to CASSATGLSYNEQFF.

The chain recombines TRBV4-3 with TRBJ1-5; D gene ambiguous. The CDR3 is 14 residues long. Trimming stripped 1 base from V and 4 bases from J, with 8 bases between. The germline CDR1 and CDR2 sequences are LGHNA and YSLEER. The CDR3 sequence: CASSQGLSNQPQHF. The CDR3 DNA sequence: TGCGCCAGCAGCCAAGGCCTCTCAAATCAGCCCCAGCATTTT.

The rearrangement links TRBV7-2 to TRBJ2-3, with D uncertain. CDR3 length equals 14 residues. V was pared by 0 bases and J by 5 bases, with 9 bases between. CDR1 is SGHTA and CDR2 is FQGNSA in the germline V gene. CDR3 sequence: CASSLARSGDTQYF. Here the CDR3 DNA reads TGTGCCAGCAGCTTAGCGCGGTCCGGAGATACGCAGTATTTT.

This clonotype was seen a handful of times. V and J are TRBV7-2 and TRBJ1-3; no clear D gene. V lost 4 bases and J 4 bases, leaving 14 bases between the germline ends. The germline V gene has CDR1 SGHTA and CDR2 FQGNSA. The CDR3 totals 15 residues. DNA for the CDR3: TGTGCCAGCAGCTCCTACCGGGGAGCGGGAAACACCATATATTTT. It specifies CASSSYRGAGNTIYF.

This clonotype was found a few times. The chain joins TRBV4-1 to TRBJ1-2; tentatively, D is TRBD1 (5 bases). Trimming pared 1 base from V and 1 base from J, leaving 10 bases between. The CDR3 contains 15 residues. Per germline, CDR1 MGHRA and CDR2 YSYEKL. This CDR3 reads CASSQVKGLNYGYTF. CDR3 sequence (DNA): TGCGCCAGCAGCCAAGTGAAGGGACTTAACTATGGCTACACCTTC.